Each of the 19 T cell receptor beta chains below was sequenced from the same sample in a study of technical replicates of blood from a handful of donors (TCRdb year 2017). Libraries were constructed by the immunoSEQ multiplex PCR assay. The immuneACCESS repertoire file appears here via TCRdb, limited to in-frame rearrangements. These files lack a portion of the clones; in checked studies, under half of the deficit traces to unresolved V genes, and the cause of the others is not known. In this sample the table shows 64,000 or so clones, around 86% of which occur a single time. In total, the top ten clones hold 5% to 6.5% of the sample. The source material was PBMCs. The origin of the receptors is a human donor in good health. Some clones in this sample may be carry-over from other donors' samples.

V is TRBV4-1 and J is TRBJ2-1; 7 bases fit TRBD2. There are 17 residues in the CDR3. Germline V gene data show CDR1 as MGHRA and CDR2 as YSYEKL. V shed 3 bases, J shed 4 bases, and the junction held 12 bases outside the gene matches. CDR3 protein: CASSHKVRDYQYNEQFF. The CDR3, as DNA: TGCGCCAGCAGCCACAAGGTCCGGGACTATCAATACAATGAGCAGTTCTTC.

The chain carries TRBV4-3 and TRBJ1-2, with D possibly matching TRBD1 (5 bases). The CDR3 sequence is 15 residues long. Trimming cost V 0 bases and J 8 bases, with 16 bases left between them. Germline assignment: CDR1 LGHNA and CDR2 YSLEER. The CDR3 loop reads CASSQEGVGGRGYTF. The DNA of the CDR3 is TGCGCCAGCAGCCAAGAAGGAGTCGGGGGGAGAGGCTACACCTTC.

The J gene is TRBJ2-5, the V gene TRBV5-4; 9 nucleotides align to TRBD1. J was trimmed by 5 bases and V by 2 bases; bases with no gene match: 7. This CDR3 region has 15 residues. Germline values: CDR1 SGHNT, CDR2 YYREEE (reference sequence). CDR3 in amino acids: CASSFQQGAGETQYF. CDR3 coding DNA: TGTGCCAGCAGCTTTCAACAGGGGGCGGGTGAGACCCAGTACTTC.

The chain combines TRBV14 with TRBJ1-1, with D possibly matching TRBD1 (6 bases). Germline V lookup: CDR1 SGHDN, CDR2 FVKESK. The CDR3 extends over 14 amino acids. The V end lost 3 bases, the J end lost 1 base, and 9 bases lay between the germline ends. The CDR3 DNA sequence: TGTGCCAGCAGCCAGTGGACAGAGAACACTGAAGCTTTCTTT. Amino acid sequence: CASSQWTENTEAFF.

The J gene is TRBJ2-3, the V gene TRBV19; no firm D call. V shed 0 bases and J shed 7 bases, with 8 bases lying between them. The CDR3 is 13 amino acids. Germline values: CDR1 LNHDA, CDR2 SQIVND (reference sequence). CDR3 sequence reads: CASSIELEYTQYF. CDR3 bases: TGTGCCAGTAGTATAGAACTCGAATATACGCAGTATTTT.

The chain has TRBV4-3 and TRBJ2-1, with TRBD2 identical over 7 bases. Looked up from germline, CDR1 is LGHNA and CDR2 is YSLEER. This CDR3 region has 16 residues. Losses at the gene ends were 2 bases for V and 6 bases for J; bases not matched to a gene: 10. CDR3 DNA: TGCGCCAGCAGCCAAAGGGGTTTGCGGGAGTTCAATGAGCAGTTCTTC. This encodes CASSQRGLREFNEQFF.

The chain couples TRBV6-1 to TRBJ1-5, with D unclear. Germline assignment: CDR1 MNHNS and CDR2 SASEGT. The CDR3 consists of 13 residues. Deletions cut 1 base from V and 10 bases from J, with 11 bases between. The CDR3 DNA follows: TGTGCCAGCAGTGAAGGAGCGAGGGCACCCCAGCATTTT. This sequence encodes CASSEGARAPQHF.

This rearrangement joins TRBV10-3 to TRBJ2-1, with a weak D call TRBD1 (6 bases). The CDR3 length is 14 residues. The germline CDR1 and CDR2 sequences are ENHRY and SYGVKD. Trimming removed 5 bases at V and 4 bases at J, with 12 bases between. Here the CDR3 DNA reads TGTGCCATCAGTATTGGACAGTTTTACAATGAGCAGTTCTTC. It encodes CAISIGQFYNEQFF.

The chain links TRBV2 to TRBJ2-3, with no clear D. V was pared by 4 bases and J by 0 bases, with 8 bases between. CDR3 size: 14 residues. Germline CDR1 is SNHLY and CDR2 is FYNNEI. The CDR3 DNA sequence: TGTGCCAGCAGTGCCGACTTAAGCACAGATACGCAGTATTTT. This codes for CASSADLSTDTQYF.

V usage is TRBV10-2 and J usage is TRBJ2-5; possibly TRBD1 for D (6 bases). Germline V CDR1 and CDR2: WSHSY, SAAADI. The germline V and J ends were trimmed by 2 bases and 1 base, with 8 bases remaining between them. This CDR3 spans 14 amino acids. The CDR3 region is CASSEVTGQETQYF. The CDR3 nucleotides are TGCGCCAGCAGTGAGGTGACAGGCCAAGAGACCCAGTACTTC.

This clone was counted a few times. CDR3 sequence: CASSRLAGGPREQFF. The CDR3 DNA follows: TGTGCCAGCAGCCGGCTAGCGGGGGGGCCCCGAGAGCAGTTCTTC. This chain links TRBV7-2 with TRBJ2-1, with 12 bases identical to TRBD2. After removal of 5 bases from V and 10 bases from J, the junction contained 9 bases not matched to a gene. Germline V gives CDR1 SGHTA, CDR2 FQGNSA. CDR3 length: 15 amino acids.

The CDR3 here is CASSVDPAGTGEGYTF. The CDR3 coding sequence is TGTGCCAGCAGCGTAGATCCCGCCGGGACAGGGGAAGGCTACACCTTC. The chain has TRBV9 and TRBJ1-2, with 10 positions matching TRBD1. J lost 8 bases, V lost 0 bases, and 10 bases had no gene match. The CDR3 contains 16 residues. Germline V gene data show CDR1 as SGDLS and CDR2 as YYNGEE.

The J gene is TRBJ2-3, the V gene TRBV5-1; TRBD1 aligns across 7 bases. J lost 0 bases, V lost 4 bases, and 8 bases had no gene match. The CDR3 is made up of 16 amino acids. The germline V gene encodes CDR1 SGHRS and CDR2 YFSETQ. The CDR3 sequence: CASSRGQHASTDTQYF. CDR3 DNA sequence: TGCGCCAGCAGCCGGGGACAGCATGCTAGCACAGATACGCAGTATTTT.

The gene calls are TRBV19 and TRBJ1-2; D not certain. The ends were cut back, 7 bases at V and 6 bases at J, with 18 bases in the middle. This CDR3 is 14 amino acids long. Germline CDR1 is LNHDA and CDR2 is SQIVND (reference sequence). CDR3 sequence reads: CASTKSRQNDGYTF. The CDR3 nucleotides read TGTGCCAGTACCAAAAGCAGGCAGAACGATGGCTACACCTTC.

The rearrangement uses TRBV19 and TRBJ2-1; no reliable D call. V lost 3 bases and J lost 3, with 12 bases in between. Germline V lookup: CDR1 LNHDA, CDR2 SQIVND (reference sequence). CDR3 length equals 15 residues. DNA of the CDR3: TGTGCCAGTAGTATCCCGAGACTGGGCTACAATGAGCAGTTCTTC. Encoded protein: CASSIPRLGYNEQFF.

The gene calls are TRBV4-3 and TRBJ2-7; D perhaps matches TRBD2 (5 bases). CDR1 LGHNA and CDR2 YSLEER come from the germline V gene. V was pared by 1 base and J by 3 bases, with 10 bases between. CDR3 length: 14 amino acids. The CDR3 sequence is CASSQGTRGYEQYF. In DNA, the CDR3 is TGCGCCAGCAGCCAAGGAACCCGGGGCTACGAGCAGTACTTC.

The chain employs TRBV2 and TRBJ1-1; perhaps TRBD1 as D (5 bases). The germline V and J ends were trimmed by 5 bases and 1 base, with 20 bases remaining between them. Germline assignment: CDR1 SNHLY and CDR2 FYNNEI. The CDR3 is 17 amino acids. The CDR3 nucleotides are TGTGCCAGCAGTACGGGAGGGGCGATCGACGAGAACACTGAAGCTTTCTTT. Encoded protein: CASSTGGAIDENTEAFF.

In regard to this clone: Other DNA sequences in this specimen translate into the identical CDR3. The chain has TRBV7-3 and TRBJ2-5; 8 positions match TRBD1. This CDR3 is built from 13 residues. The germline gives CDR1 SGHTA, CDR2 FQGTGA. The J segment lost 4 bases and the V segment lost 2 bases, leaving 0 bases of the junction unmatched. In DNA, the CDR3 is TGTGCCAGCAGCTTAGACAGGGGAGAGACCCAGTACTTC. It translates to CASSLDRGETQYF.

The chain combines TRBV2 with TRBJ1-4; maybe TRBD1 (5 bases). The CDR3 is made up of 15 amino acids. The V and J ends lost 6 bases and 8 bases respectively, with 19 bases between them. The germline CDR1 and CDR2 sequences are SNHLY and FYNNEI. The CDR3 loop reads CASSESEGLGEKLFF. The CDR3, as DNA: TGTGCCAGCAGCGAGTCGGAGGGGCTAGGGGAAAAACTGTTTTTT.